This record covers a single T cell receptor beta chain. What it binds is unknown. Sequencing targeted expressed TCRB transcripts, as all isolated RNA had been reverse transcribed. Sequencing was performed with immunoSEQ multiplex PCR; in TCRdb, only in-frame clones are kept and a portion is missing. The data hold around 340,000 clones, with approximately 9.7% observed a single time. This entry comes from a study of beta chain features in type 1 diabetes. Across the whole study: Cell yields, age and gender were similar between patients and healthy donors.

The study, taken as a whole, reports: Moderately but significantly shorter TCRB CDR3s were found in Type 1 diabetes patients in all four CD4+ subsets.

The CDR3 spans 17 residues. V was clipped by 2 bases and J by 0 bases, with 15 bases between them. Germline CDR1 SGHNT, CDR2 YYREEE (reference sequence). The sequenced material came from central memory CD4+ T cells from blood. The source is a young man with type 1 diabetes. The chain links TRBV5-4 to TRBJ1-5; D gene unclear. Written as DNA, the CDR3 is TGTGCCAGCAGCTTCTCCCAGGCCAGAAATAGCAATCAGCCCCAGCATTTT. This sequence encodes CASSFSQARNSNQPQHF.